A selection of T cell receptor beta chains follows, all from one sample in a study of shared clonotypes between healthy human individuals. Assay: immunoSEQ multiplex PCR; the TCRdb copy retains only in-frame clones and omits some. The table records around 1.5 million clones, approximately 98% of them present only once. The source material was naive CD4+ T cells sorted from blood. These receptors originate from a man aged 25-45 years in good health. Each CDR3 is given with its conserved first and last residue. The D gene is left open where the match is weak. Rows give clone size only sometimes, using once, few, many, or a class for an expanded clone.

>TRBV19|TRBJ1-1|TRBD1|.
CASSNISGGRTEAFF
TGTGCCAGTAGTAACATTTCAGGGGGTCGCACTGAAGCTTTCTTT
>TRBV5-1|TRBJ2-1|.|.
CASSDLQGSNEQFF
TGCGCCAGCAGCGACCTACAGGGAAGCAATGAGCAGTTCTTC
>TRBV15|TRBJ2-7|.|once
CATSRPTQGAYEQYF
TGTGCCACCAGCAGACCAACACAGGGTGCCTACGAGCAGTACTTC
>TRBV9|TRBJ2-2|TRBD2|.
CASSGGNIAGNTGELFF
TGTGCCAGCAGCGGGGGGAACATAGCGGGAAACACCGGGGAGCTGTTTTTT
>TRBV5-1|TRBJ2-7|.|.
CASSFEVGTTYEQYF
TGCGCCAGCAGCTTCGAGGTCGGGACAACCTACGAGCAGTACTTC
>TRBV5-1|TRBJ1-6|.|once
CASSLGGLNSPLHF
TGCGCCAGCAGCTTAGGGGGACTCAATTCGCCCCTCCACTTT
>TRBV5-4|TRBJ2-3|.|.
CASSLVGRVSTDTQYF
TGTGCCAGCAGCTTGGTGGGCAGGGTTTCTACAGATACGCAGTATTTT
>TRBV9|TRBJ1-2|.|.
CASSPEWGGYGYTF
TGTGCCAGCAGCCCAGAATGGGGCGGATATGGCTACACCTTC
>TRBV6-4|TRBJ2-1|.|.
CASSDSVRNNEQFF
TGTGCCAGCAGTGACTCTGTACGAAACAATGAGCAGTTCTTC
>TRBV5-1|TRBJ2-7|TRBD2|.
CASSGTSGGSYEQYF
TGCGCCAGCAGCGGAACTAGCGGAGGATCCTACGAGCAGTACTTC
>TRBV9|TRBJ2-1|TRBD2|.
CASSGAGGSQFF
TGTGCCAGCAGCGGTGCTGGCGGGAGCCAGTTCTTC
>TRBV7-8|TRBJ1-3|.|.
CASSRMMGAGNTIYF
TGTGCCAGCAGCCGTATGATGGGGGCTGGAAACACCATATATTTT
>TRBV5-1|TRBJ2-3|TRBD2|.
CASSSGLAGGPSGDTQYF
TGCGCCAGCAGCTCGGGACTAGCGGGAGGACCAAGCGGGGATACGCAGTATTTT
>TRBV2|TRBJ2-7|.|.
CASSEDSFYEQYF
TGTGCCAGCAGTGAGGACAGTTTCTACGAGCAGTACTTC
>TRBV19|TRBJ2-2|.|.
CASSTPRANTGELFF
TGTGCCAGTAGTACCCCGCGGGCGAACACCGGGGAGCTGTTTTTT
>TRBV20-1|TRBJ2-1|.|.
CSRGSVAEQFF
TGCAGCCGGGGGTCGGTAGCGGAGCAGTTCTTC
>TRBV6-6|TRBJ2-7|.|.
CASSLTLVGEQYF
TGTGCCAGCAGCCTAACCCTGGTAGGGGAGCAGTACTTC
>TRBV29-1|TRBJ2-4|.|.
CSVGAAKNIQYF
TGCAGCGTTGGAGCAGCCAAAAACATTCAGTACTTC
>TRBV7-8|TRBJ2-7|.|.
CASSPPRTSYEQYF
TGTGCCAGCAGCCCGCCCCGGACAAGCTACGAGCAGTACTTC
>TRBV11-3|TRBJ2-7|TRBD1|.
CASSLVLGQGKQYF
TGTGCCAGCAGCTTAGTCCTGGGACAGGGAAAGCAGTACTTC
>TRBV5-1|TRBJ1-1|.|.
CASSTNPGVEEAFF
TGCGCCAGCAGCACTAACCCAGGGGTAGAAGAAGCTTTCTTT
>TRBV7-3|TRBJ2-2|.|.
CASSLRVTGELFF
TGTGCCAGCAGCTTGAGAGTAACCGGGGAGCTGTTTTTT
>TRBV4-3|TRBJ2-4|.|.
CASSQDRGVGDIAKNIQYF
TGCGCCAGCAGCCAAGATCGGGGCGTGGGGGATATAGCCAAAAACATTCAGTACTTC
>TRBV30|TRBJ1-5|TRBD1|.
CAWSTGQGYQPQHF
TGTGCCTGGAGTACGGGACAGGGGTATCAGCCCCAGCATTTT
>TRBV28|TRBJ2-1|.|.
CASSLRANEQFF
TGTGCCAGCAGTTTACGGGCGAATGAGCAGTTCTTC
>TRBV10-3|TRBJ2-7|TRBD1|.
CATTRDRVYEQYF
TGTGCCACCACCAGGGACAGGGTCTACGAGCAGTACTTC
>TRBV7-9|TRBJ2-1|.|.
CASSRRDGRSYNEQFF
TGTGCCAGCAGCCGCCGAGACGGGCGCTCCTACAATGAGCAGTTCTTC
>TRBV5-1|TRBJ2-3|TRBD2|.
CASSLRLAGSARLTDTQYF
TGCGCCAGCAGCTTGCGGCTAGCGGGGTCCGCGAGGCTCACAGATACGCAGTATTTT
>TRBV18|TRBJ2-1|TRBD2|.
CASSQGLAGEVEQFF
TGTGCCAGCTCACAAGGACTAGCGGGAGAAGTTGAGCAGTTCTTC
>TRBV7-2|TRBJ2-2|TRBD2|.
CASSLLAGELFF
TGTGCCAGCAGCTTACTAGCGGGAGAGCTGTTTTTT
>TRBV29-1|TRBJ2-7|.|.
CSVFSQNDEQYF
TGCAGCGTTTTTAGCCAGAATGACGAGCAGTACTTC
>TRBV6-4|TRBJ1-5|.|.
CASSDSIVWAVNQPQHF
TGTGCCAGCAGTGACTCTATCGTTTGGGCAGTTAATCAGCCCCAGCATTTT
>TRBV7-3|TRBJ2-5|TRBD1|.
CASSPDHRGSQYF
TGTGCCAGCAGCCCCGACCACAGGGGATCCCAGTACTTC
>TRBV11-2|TRBJ1-3|.|.
CASSSSGSYSGNTIYF
TGTGCCAGCAGCTCCAGCGGTTCGTACTCTGGAAACACCATATATTTT
>TRBV4-2|TRBJ2-5|.|.
CASSQKSPGRSWMASQETQYF
TGTGCCAGCAGCCAAAAATCCCCCGGAAGGTCGTGGATGGCCAGCCAAGAGACCCAGTACTTC
>TRBV5-6|TRBJ1-5|TRBD1|once
CASNSRDRESQGNQPQHF
TGTGCCAGCAACTCCAGGGACAGGGAAAGCCAAGGCAATCAGCCCCAGCATTTT
>TRBV7-2|TRBJ2-5|.|.
CASRLVSPTETQYF
TGTGCCAGCAGACTAGTTAGCCCTACAGAGACCCAGTACTTC
>TRBV7-9|TRBJ2-5|TRBD1|.
CASSPDRGRRQETQYF
TGTGCCAGCAGCCCGGACAGGGGACGGCGGCAAGAGACCCAGTACTTC
>TRBV28|TRBJ1-2|.|.
CASSLGNPGAGYTF
TGTGCCAGCAGTTTGGGCAACCCAGGGGCTGGCTACACCTTC
>TRBV7-9|TRBJ1-5|.|.
CASSPGGSGNQPQHF
TGTGCCAGCAGCCCCGGAGGTTCAGGCAATCAGCCCCAGCATTTT
>TRBV5-1|TRBJ1-1|.|.
CASSLGGVTEAFF
TGCGCCAGCAGCTTGGGAGGGGTCACTGAAGCTTTCTTT
>TRBV7-3|TRBJ2-7|TRBD1|.
CASSLLGGTGFYEQYF
TGTGCCAGCAGCTTATTAGGTGGGACAGGATTCTACGAGCAGTACTTC
>TRBV9|TRBJ2-7|TRBD2|.
CASSPRTSGTYEQYF
TGTGCCAGCAGCCCCCGGACTAGCGGAACTTACGAGCAGTACTTC
>TRBV7-3|TRBJ1-1|.|.
CASSPLGRGKHTEAFF
TGTGCCAGCAGCCCCTTGGGTAGGGGGAAGCACACTGAAGCTTTCTTT
>TRBV27|TRBJ2-1|TRBD2|.
CASFGTSGRSFYEQFF
TGTGCCAGCTTTGGGACTAGCGGGAGATCTTTCTATGAGCAGTTCTTC
>TRBV4-1|TRBJ2-7|TRBD1|once
CASSPGQGSSYEQYF
TGCGCCAGCAGCCCTGGACAGGGATCCTCCTACGAGCAGTACTTC
>TRBV28|TRBJ2-5|TRBD2|.
CAGAKGISGRAFGETQYF
TGTGCCGGGGCAAAGGGAATTAGCGGGAGGGCCTTTGGAGAGACCCAGTACTTC
>TRBV7-9|TRBJ1-1|.|.
CASSLIEMNTEAFF
TGTGCCAGCAGCTTAATCGAGATGAACACTGAAGCTTTCTTT
>TRBV30|TRBJ2-5|.|.
CARRPSEETQYF
TGTGCCCGGCGGCCTTCGGAAGAGACCCAGTACTTC
>TRBV5-4|TRBJ2-7|TRBD2|.
CASSLGAGRTTSYEQYF
TGTGCCAGCAGCTTGGGTGCCGGGAGGACAACCTCCTACGAGCAGTACTTC
>TRBV14|TRBJ2-2|TRBD2|.
CASSRPGGVGELFF
TGTGCCAGCAGCCGACCTGGGGGGGTCGGGGAGCTGTTTTTT
>TRBV2|TRBJ2-1|.|.
CASSVQETPNNEQFF
TGTGCCAGCAGTGTTCAGGAGACCCCAAACAATGAGCAGTTCTTC
>TRBV18|TRBJ2-7|TRBD2|.
CASSPLAGGPDEQYF
TGTGCCAGCTCACCACTAGCGGGAGGGCCTGACGAGCAGTACTTC